This entry describes one TCR beta chain. What it binds is not known. Ophthalmopathy donors were characterized by moderate-to-severe activity, CAS of at least 3, NOSPECS of at least 4, and duration under 3 months. Using RNA transcripts, the TCR beta CDR3 regions were amplified. First-round RT-PCR with HTBI primers preceded a second-round multiplex PCR. One entry per CDR3 protein results from TCRdb running MiXCR on the multiplex PCR reads. Of about 230,000 distinct CDR3 sequences detected, 45% appear once; the ten largest clones hold around half. The data derive from a study of Graves' ophthalmopathy and Graves' hyperthyroidism. Study observations and caveats: Discriminating ophthalmopathy from stable hyperthyroidism, a 13-signature model attained a sensitivity of 85% to 90% and a specificity of approximately 77%.

Trimming stripped 0 bases from V and 2 bases from J, with 11 bases between. CDR3 length: 16 amino acids. Germline V gene data show CDR1 as SGHRS and CDR2 as YFSETQ. Sequenced material: peripheral blood. The TCR originated in an adult man with Graves' ophthalmopathy. The chain links TRBV5-1 to TRBJ2-2; tentative D call: TRBD1 (5 bases). The DNA of the CDR3 is TGCGCCAGCAGCTTGGAATCGACAGCTAACACCGGGGAGCTGTTTTTT. Translation gives CASSLESTANTGELFF.